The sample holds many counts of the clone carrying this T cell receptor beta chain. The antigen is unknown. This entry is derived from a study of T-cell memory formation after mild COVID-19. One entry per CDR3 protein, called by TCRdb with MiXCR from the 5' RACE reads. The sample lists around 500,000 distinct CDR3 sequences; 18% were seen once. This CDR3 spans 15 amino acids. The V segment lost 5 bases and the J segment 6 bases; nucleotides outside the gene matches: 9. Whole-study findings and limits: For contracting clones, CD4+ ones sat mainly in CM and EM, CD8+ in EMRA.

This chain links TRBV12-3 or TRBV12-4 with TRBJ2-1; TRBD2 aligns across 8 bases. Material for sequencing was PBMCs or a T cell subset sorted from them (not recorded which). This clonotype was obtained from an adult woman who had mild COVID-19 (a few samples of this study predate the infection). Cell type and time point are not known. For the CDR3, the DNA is TGTGCCAGCAGTCCCTTGCGGGGGGTCGGCAATGAGCAGTTCTTC. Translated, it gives CASSPLRGVGNEQFF.